Listed here is a single TCR beta chain. Its antigen is unknown. Sorting isolated naive CD4 T cells lacking CD45RO and expressing CD62L. The record originates from a study of human versus mouse CDR3 diversity and MHC coevolution. Whole-study findings and limits: Human CDR3s averaged more deletions and insertions than mouse CDR3s. Approximately 1.7 million TCR beta clonotypes were estimated for humans, the largest repertoire. Most of the three human donors had the lowest clonal inequality.

Germline CDR1 reads SGHVS; CDR2 reads FQNEAQ. The CDR3 runs 13 residues. The V and J ends lost 8 bases and 3 bases respectively, with 11 bases between them. Assay used: immunoSEQ multiplex PCR; TCRdb lists only in-frame clones, some missing. The sample lists roughly 81,000 clones; roughly 93% were seen once. This chain links TRBV7-8 with TRBJ1-3; D might be TRBD1 (5 bases). The sample consisted of naive CD4+ T cells from blood. The subset: CD45RO-negative CD62L-positive naive CD4 T cells. The receptor's source is a person aged 25-75 years in good health. The CDR3 loop reads CASGGRYGNTIYF. The CDR3 DNA reads TGTGCCAGCGGGGGGAGATATGGAAACACCATATATTTT.